A single sample gave rise to the 25 T cell receptor beta chains below, sequenced in a study of T cell responses to AZD1222 COVID-19 vaccine. The method was immunoSEQ multiplex PCR; TCRdb's version includes in-frame clones alone and lacks a portion of them. The sample has about 140,000 clones; 80% to 90% are singletons. The specimen was peripheral blood, collected on day 0 of AZD1222 vaccination. The receptors were sampled from an adult in good health.

The CDR3 nucleotides are TGTGCCAGCAGGGGGGACGGTCAATATGAGCAGTTCTTC. This encodes CASRGDGQYEQFF. The chain links TRBV2 to TRBJ2-1; perhaps D is TRBD1 or TRBD2 (5 bases each). V was clipped by 6 bases and J by 8 bases, with 14 bases between them. CDR3 length: 13 amino acids. Per the germline V gene, CDR1 is SNHLY and CDR2 is FYNNEI.

V is TRBV7-6 and J is TRBJ2-1, with 9 bases matching TRBD2. CDR1 is SGHVS, CDR2 FNYEAQ, per germline. The CDR3 has 15 residues. With 2 bases clipped from V and 9 bases from J, the junction kept 8 bases outside the gene matches. CDR3 DNA sequence: TGTGCCAGCAGCTTAAGGGCGGGAGGGCCTACTGAGCAGTTCTTC. Residues: CASSLRAGGPTEQFF.

The chain joins TRBV6-5 to TRBJ2-3, with D unclear. The CDR3 has 10 residues. Between the trimmed V and J ends, which lost 7 bases and 6 bases, there was a span of 5 bases. Germline V gene lookup returns CDR1 MNHEY and CDR2 SVGAGI. This CDR3 reads CASTADTQYF. The CDR3 bases are TGTGCCAGCACCGCGGATACGCAGTATTTT.

V usage is TRBV5-1 and J usage is TRBJ2-7; possibly TRBD2 for D (6 bases). V was shortened by 1 base and J by 1 base, with 15 bases between the two germline ends. The CDR3 has 16 residues. Germline V gene data show CDR1 as SGHRS and CDR2 as YFSETQ. The CDR3 sequence: CASSLSTPGGSYEQYF. As DNA, the CDR3 is TGCGCCAGCAGCTTGTCAACCCCCGGGGGATCCTACGAGCAGTACTTC.

V is TRBV15 and J is TRBJ1-2; TRBD1 matches 7 bases. The length of the CDR3 is 18 residues. The V and J ends lost 0 bases and 4 bases, in that order; junction bases with no gene match: 14. CDR1 and CDR2 from the germline V gene are LNHNV and YYDKDF (reference sequence). CDR3 sequence reads: CATSRDEVNRGGGYGYTF. CDR3 nucleotide sequence: TGTGCCACCAGCAGAGATGAGGTGAACCGAGGGGGCGGCTATGGCTACACCTTC. The full variable domain, in which reference TRBV15 and TRBJ1-2 provide the parts outside the CDR3, is DAMVIQNPRYQVTQFGKPVTLSCSQTLNHNVMYWYQQKSSQAPKLLFHYYDKDFNNEADTPDNFQSRRPNTSFCFLDIRSPGLGDTAMYLCATSRDEVNRGGGYGYTFGSGTRLTVV.

The genes are TRBV30 and TRBJ2-5; D gene unclear. The CDR3 loop spans 11 amino acids. Trimming removed 5 bases from V and 5 bases from J, with 9 bases in between. The germline gives CDR1 GTSNPN, CDR2 SVGIG (reference sequence). CDR3 region: CAWGPPETQYF. CDR3 nucleotide sequence: TGTGCCTGGGGACCCCCGGAGACCCAGTACTTC.

This chain connects TRBV19 to TRBJ1-5; no clear D. The V gene lost 3 bases and the J gene lost 0 bases, with 9 bases spanning the gap. This CDR3 spans 15 amino acids. Germline values: CDR1 LNHDA, CDR2 SQIVND (reference sequence). Here the CDR3 DNA reads TGTGCCAGTAGTATTGGGCAGCTTAGCAATCAGCCCCAGCATTTT. Its translation is CASSIGQLSNQPQHF. Looking up the rest from reference TRBV19 and TRBJ1-5 gives the full variable domain: DGGITQSPKYLFRKEGQNVTLSCEQNLNHDAMYWYRQDPGQGLRLIYYSQIVNDFQKGDIAEGYSVSREKKESFPLTVTSAQKNPTAFYLCASSIGQLSNQPQHFGDGTRLSIL.

For this clone: The germline gene is not matched at one end of the junction; a read error may be the cause. Other DNA sequences within the sample encode an identical CDR3. The chain uses TRBV10-3 and TRBJ1-1, with D uncertain. Germline V lookup: CDR1 ENHRY, CDR2 SYGVKD. The CDR3 extends over 13 amino acids. CDR3 in DNA: TGTGCCATCAGTGATTCGGGGAACACTGAGGCTTTCTTT. It specifies CAISDSGNTEAFF.

The chain carries TRBV6-5 and TRBJ1-1; no firm D call. The CDR3 is 15 residues long. The ends were cut back, 2 bases at V and 0 bases at J, with 10 bases in the middle. Per germline, CDR1 MNHEY and CDR2 SVGAGI. CDR3 region: CASSYGLSMNTEAFF. The CDR3 DNA sequence: TGTGCCAGCAGTTACGGGCTATCCATGAACACTGAAGCTTTCTTT.

The genes are TRBV27 and TRBJ2-1, with 9 positions matching TRBD2. Germline CDR1 reads MNHEY; CDR2 reads SMNVEV (reference sequence). The CDR3 runs to 13 residues. J was trimmed by 9 bases and V by 8 bases; bases with no gene match: 8. CDR3 protein: CASLGQREVEQFF. The CDR3 DNA sequence: TGTGCCAGCTTGGGTCAGCGGGAGGTTGAGCAGTTCTTC.

The chain has TRBV6-5 and TRBJ1-3, with D tentatively TRBD1 (5 bases). This CDR3 contains 15 residues. V was cut by 4 bases and J by 3 bases, with 13 bases left in between. Germline CDR1 and CDR2: MNHEY and SVGAGI. The CDR3 loop is CASSFDRSNGNTIYF. As DNA, the CDR3 is TGTGCCAGCAGTTTCGACAGATCGAATGGAAACACCATATATTTT.

The chain combines TRBV7-5 with TRBJ1-2; TRBD1 reflects the table's D call only, with no check against the DNA. TRBV7-5 has pseudogene status. The CDR3 loop spans 15 amino acids. The CDR3 sequence is CVRSLGTGGRSGYTF. Here the CDR3 DNA reads TGTGTCAGAAGCTTAGGGACAGGGGGCAGGTCTGGCTACACCTTC.

The rearrangement joins TRBV7-9 to TRBJ1-2; 7 positions match TRBD1. V was clipped by 3 bases and J by 7 bases; unmatched bases: 8. CDR1 is SEHNR, CDR2 FQNEAQ, per germline (reference sequence). CDR3 size: 14 residues. The CDR3 nucleotides read TGTGCCAGCAGCTTGGATTTCGAGGGGGCTGGCTACACCTTC. Translated, it gives CASSLDFEGAGYTF.

J is TRBJ2-6 and V is TRBV7-6, with D unclear. With 1 base removed from V and 0 bases from J, the gap between germline ends came to 7 bases. Looked up from germline, CDR1 is SGHVS and CDR2 is FNYEAQ. The CDR3 sequence is 16 residues long. The CDR3 DNA is TGTGCCAGCAGCTTAGAGGTTCTCTCTGGGGCCAACGTCCTGACTTTC. This gives the protein CASSLEVLSGANVLTF.

This sequence joins TRBV7-9 and TRBJ2-7; possibly TRBD2 for D (5 bases). The CDR3 is made up of 12 amino acids. Germline V gene lookup returns CDR1 SEHNR and CDR2 FQNEAQ (reference sequence). The V end was cut by 3 bases, the J end by 6 bases, with 9 bases between. As DNA, the CDR3 is TGTGCCAGCAGCTTGGCCGAGGGCGAGCAGTACTTC. Its protein is CASSLAEGEQYF.

The rearrangement uses TRBV27 and TRBJ1-1; D is perhaps TRBD1 (6 bases). The V and J ends lost 1 base and 11 bases respectively, with 14 bases between them. The germline gives CDR1 MNHEY, CDR2 SMNVEV (reference sequence). The CDR3 sequence is 13 residues long. The CDR3 is CASSLLTTGLAFF. The CDR3 region has the DNA TGTGCCAGCAGTTTATTAACTACAGGGCTCGCTTTCTTT.

The genes are TRBV27 and TRBJ1-2; 7 positions match TRBD1. J lost 4 bases, V lost 8 bases, and 22 bases had no gene match. Germline values: CDR1 MNHEY, CDR2 SMNVEV (reference sequence). The CDR3 spans 18 residues. This CDR3 is CASLPVAGGGQMVYGYTF. The CDR3 DNA sequence: TGTGCCAGCCTACCAGTGGCCGGGGGGGGACAGATGGTCTATGGCTACACCTTC.

The V and J genes are TRBV11-3 and TRBJ2-1, with 7 bases lining up with TRBD2. Trimming cost V 5 bases and J 6 bases; bases outside gene matches: 4. This CDR3 spans 13 amino acids. Looked up from germline, CDR1 is SGHNT and CDR2 is YENEEA. Here the CDR3 reads CASSPAGINEQFF. The DNA of the CDR3 is TGTGCCAGCAGCCCAGCGGGGATCAATGAGCAGTTCTTC.

The table lists this clone with a count of one. The CDR3 DNA reads TGTGCCAGCAGTTATGGGGGGAGTAGCGACGAGCAGTACTTC. This translates into CASSYGGSSDEQYF. The chain is built from TRBV6-5 and TRBJ2-7; D is perhaps TRBD2 (6 bases). The V and J ends lost 3 bases and 5 bases respectively, with 14 bases between them. Per the germline V gene, CDR1 is MNHEY and CDR2 is SVGAGI. This CDR3 contains 14 residues.

This clone has more than one count but fewer than ten. This chain links TRBV5-1 with TRBJ1-5; D not certain. Per germline, CDR1 SGHRS and CDR2 YFSETQ. V lost 4 bases to trimming and J lost 3 bases, with 14 bases between them. CDR3 size: 15 residues. CDR3 sequence (DNA): TGCGCCAGCAGCCCCGAGGGAGCGAACAATCAGCCCCAGCATTTT. Protein: CASSPEGANNQPQHF. The full variable domain, its missing parts supplied by reference TRBV5-1 and TRBJ1-5, is KAGVTQTPRYLIKTRGQQVTLSCSPISGHRSVSWYQQTPGQGLQFLFEYFSETQRNKGNFPGRFSGRQFSNSRSEMNVSTLELGDSALYLCASSPEGANNQPQHFGDGTRLSIL.

The chain is built from TRBV27 and TRBJ2-1, with 8 nucleotides matching TRBD2. There are 14 residues in the CDR3. The germline CDR1 and CDR2 sequences are MNHEY and SMNVEV (reference sequence). Trimming at V came to 2 bases and at J to 13 bases, leaving 10 bases not matched to a gene. The CDR3 loop reads CASSLRGDGGDQFF. Here the CDR3 DNA reads TGTGCCAGCAGTTTAAGGGGAGACGGGGGGGATCAGTTCTTC.

This chain connects TRBV27 to TRBJ1-2; 9 bases map to TRBD1. Germline lookup yields CDR1 MNHEY and CDR2 SMNVEV (reference sequence). Unmatched junction bases numbered 3, after V lost 1 base and J lost 6 bases. The length of the CDR3 is 14 residues. CDR3 DNA sequence: TGTGCCAGCAGTTTATTTGGGGACAGGGATGGCTACACCTTC. Translated, it gives CASSLFGDRDGYTF.

Written as DNA, the CDR3 is TGTGCCTGGAGTGTACGTGGCAGGGGGGGCAATCAGCCCCAGCATTTT. Its protein product is CAWSVRGRGGNQPQHF. V is TRBV30 and J is TRBJ1-5, with TRBD1 identical over 7 bases. CDR1 is GTSNPN and CDR2 is SVGIG in the germline V gene (reference sequence). Trimming removed 0 bases from V and 2 bases from J; junction bases left unmatched: 7. This CDR3 is built from 16 residues.

The chain links TRBV28 to TRBJ1-5, with D perhaps TRBD1 (5 bases). CDR3 length: 14 residues. The germline CDR1 and CDR2 sequences are MDHEN and SYDVKM. V gave up 6 bases and J gave up 2 bases, with 11 bases separating them. Here the CDR3 reads CASSPKGGNQPQHF. The CDR3 region has the DNA TGTGCCAGCAGCCCGAAAGGGGGCAATCAGCCCCAGCATTTT.

Written as DNA, the CDR3 is TGTGCCAGCAGCTTCAGGACAGCGGGCTACACCTTC. This encodes CASSFRTAGYTF. The gene calls are TRBV7-9 and TRBJ1-2, with a tentative D call TRBD1 (6 bases). This CDR3 has 12 amino acids. Trimming removed 3 bases from V and 8 bases from J, with 10 bases in between. CDR1 is SEHNR, CDR2 FQNEAQ, per germline (reference sequence). Based on the CDR3 plus reference TRBV7-9 and TRBJ1-2, the full variable domain is DTGVSQNPRHKITKRGQNVTFRCDPISEHNRLYWYRQTLGQGPEFLTYFQNEAQLEKSRLLSDRFSAERPKGSFSTLEIQRTEQGDSAMYLCASSFRTAGYTFGSGTRLTVV.